The present entry profiles one T cell receptor (beta chain) with its context. The data are from a study of long-term antiretroviral therapy in people with HIV. Trimming removed 6 bases from V and 0 bases from J; junction bases left unmatched: 17. Germline V gene data show CDR1 as SGHVS and CDR2 as FQNEAQ. There are 20 residues in the CDR3. At survey level, the immunoSEQ assay was run in its v3.0 version. Sequencing used immunoSEQ multiplex PCR; TCRdb keeps in-frame clones, though not all of them. Among 20,000 to 25,000 clones listed, about four fifths were seen once. The V call is TRBV7-8, the J call TRBJ2-6, with 7 nucleotides matching TRBD1. The sample in question was unsorted PBMCs, obtained 0.2 years after starting antiretroviral therapy. This receptor was taken from a woman in her twenties or thirties with HIV. CDR3 loop: CASRVQKGAFTSSGANVLTF. CDR3 nucleotides: TGTGCCAGCAGGGTCCAGAAGGGGGCTTTTACGAGCTCTGGGGCCAACGTCCTGACTTTC.